One and the same sample provided the 5 T cell receptor beta chains below, sequenced in a study of molecular identifiers for immune sequencing clone quantification. A single record per CDR3 protein comes from TCRdb applying MiXCR to the PCR reads. The sample has under 100,000 distinct CDR3 sequences; around a quarter are singletons. The material sequenced was naive CD8+ T cells from blood, with Jurkat cell RNA spiked in. Stated subset: FACS-sorted CD8+CD4-CCR7+CD45RA+ naive T cells. These receptors were collected from a human donor in good health. Some libraries in this study had Jurkat cell RNA spiked in.

This clonotype came up a few times. The CDR3 DNA is TGTGCCAGCAGCTCAACCGGGACAGGGACTGAAGCTTTCTTT. Translated, it gives CASSSTGTGTEAFF. V is TRBV3-1 and J is TRBJ1-1; TRBD1 agrees at 9 bases. The CDR3 covers 14 residues. The trim removed 5 bases at V and 5 bases at J, leaving 6 bases unmatched. CDR1 is LGHDT, CDR2 YNNKEL, per germline (reference sequence). The whole variable domain, remainder taken from reference TRBV3-1 and TRBJ1-1, is DTAVSQTPKYLVTQMGNDKSIKCEQNLGHDTMYWYKQDSKKFLKIMFSYNNKELIINETVPNRFSPKSPDKAHLNLHINSLELGDSAVYFCASSSTGTGTEAFFGQGTRLTVV.

This clonotype was recorded at least ten times. The rearrangement links TRBV12-3 or TRBV12-4 to TRBJ2-3, with D hard to call. The V end lost 1 base, the J end lost 5 bases, and 13 bases lay between the germline ends. The length of the CDR3 is 15 residues. This CDR3 is CASSLVGRSGDTQYF. The CDR3, as DNA: TGTGCCAGCAGTTTAGTCGGGCGGTCAGGAGATACGCAGTATTTT.

This chain links TRBV9 with TRBJ2-3, with 9 bases lining up with TRBD2. The trim removed 9 bases at V and 4 bases at J, leaving 15 bases unmatched. This CDR3 comprises 16 residues. Germline CDR1 is SGDLS and CDR2 is YYNGEE. DNA for the CDR3: TGTGCCACAACCCCTTCGGCGGGGGGGTCGGCAGATACGCAGTATTTT. This encodes CATTPSAGGSADTQYF.

Comments on this clonotype: A much larger clonotype is one base distant, so this may be a read error. V gene TRBV7-9 combines with J gene TRBJ2-1, with 8 bases lining up with TRBD2. Germline assignment: CDR1 SEHNR and CDR2 FQNEAQ (reference sequence). The CDR3 has 17 residues. The CDR3 nucleotides read TGTGCCAGCAGCAGGACTAGCTCTGGGGGCCTTTCCAATGAGCAGCTCTTC. Translation gives CASSRTSSGGLSNEQLF.

The chain carries TRBV6-2 or TRBV6-3 and TRBJ2-2, with D unresolved. V lost 0 bases and J lost 0, with 8 bases in between. The CDR3 is 16 residues long. Germline V gives CDR1 MNHEY, CDR2 SVGEGT. CDR3 sequence: CASSYSKGSNTGELFF. The CDR3 coding sequence is TGTGCCAGCAGTTACTCCAAAGGGTCGAACACCGGGGAGCTGTTTTTT.